This TCR beta chain came from a study of EBV T-cell therapy then PD-1 blockade in nasopharyngeal carcinoma. Stated treatment: AdE1-LMPpoly-expanded autologous EBV-specific T-cell therapy followed by anti-PD-1 nivolumab. V was clipped by 0 bases and J by 7 bases, with 14 bases between them. Germline CDR1 SGHDT, CDR2 YYEEEE. The length of the CDR3 is 15 residues. By sample fraction, this clone is medium-sized (0.01 to 0.1%). Its antigen is as yet unknown. TCRdb's copy holds only in-frame clones and misses some; the assay was immunoSEQ multiplex PCR. The data show 14,000 or so clones, approximately 81% seen once.

V is TRBV5-6 and J is TRBJ2-1; tentatively, D is TRBD2 (7 bases). This receptor was taken from a man aged 40-55 years with nasopharyngeal carcinoma. Material: CD8+ T cells from blood, obtained at day 105 from a patient whose treatment included autologous EBV-specific T cells and nivolumab. DNA of the CDR3: TGTGCCAGCAGCTTGGGCGGGGGCCCGGGAAATGAGCAGTTCTTC. This encodes CASSLGGGPGNEQFF.